This entry is about one T cell receptor beta chain. The data originate from a study of blood T cell repertoires in COVID-19. Study details: Both acute and convalescent COVID-19 samples were obtained from the United States, Italy and Spain. Nucleic acid was either cDNA or gDNA, and it came from T cells, B-cell-depleted T cells, or PBMCs.

Sequencing was performed with immunoSEQ multiplex PCR; in TCRdb, only in-frame clones are kept and a portion is missing. The sample lists 99,000 or so clones; approximately 85% were seen once. Specimen: peripheral blood. The receptor was isolated from a man in his sixties with acute or convalescent COVID-19.

CDR3 amino acids: CSGITGQGAGGELFF. The CDR3 coding sequence is TGCAGCGGCATCACGGGGCAGGGGGCCGGCGGGGAGCTGTTTTTT. The chain is built from TRBV29-1 and TRBJ2-2; 8 nucleotides line up with TRBD1. The CDR3 contains 15 residues. The junction had 14 bases not matched to a gene; V was cut back by 7 bases and J by 7 bases. The germline gives CDR1 SQVTM, CDR2 ANQGSEA.